This TCR beta chain is drawn from a study of CD8 T cells in ankylosing spondylitis. The ends lost 6 bases at V and 4 bases at J; junction bases unmatched: 15. The germline V gene has CDR1 MNHEY and CDR2 SMNVEV (reference sequence). The CDR3 extends over 17 amino acids. TCRdb fed the 5' RACE reads into MiXCR, producing one record per CDR3 protein. The table lists roughly 220,000 distinct CDR3 sequences, over 9.5% of them singletons. The TCR comes from a male donor with ankylosing spondylitis or in good health (not recorded which). The genes are TRBV27 and TRBJ2-5; TRBD2 agrees at 9 bases. Specimen: blood, either unsorted or a sorted T cell fraction (not recorded which). The CDR3 loop is CASRMRASGVLGETQYF. CDR3 DNA: TGTGCCAGCAGGATGAGGGCTAGCGGGGTGCTAGGAGAGACCCAGTACTTC.